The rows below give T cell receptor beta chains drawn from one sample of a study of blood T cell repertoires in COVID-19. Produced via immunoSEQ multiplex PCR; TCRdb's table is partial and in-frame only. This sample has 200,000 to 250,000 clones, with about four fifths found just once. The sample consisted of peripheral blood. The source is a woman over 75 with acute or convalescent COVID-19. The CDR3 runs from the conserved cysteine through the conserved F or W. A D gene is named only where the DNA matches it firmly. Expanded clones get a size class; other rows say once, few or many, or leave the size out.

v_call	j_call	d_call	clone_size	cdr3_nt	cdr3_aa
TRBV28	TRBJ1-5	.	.	TGTGCCAGCAGTAAAACCCAGGGGATTGGCAATCAGCCCCAGCATTTT	CASSKTQGIGNQPQHF
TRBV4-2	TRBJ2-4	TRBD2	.	TGTGCCAGCAGCCCCGCTAGCGGGGGCTCCGAGAACCAAAACATTCAGTACTTC	CASSPASGGSENQNIQYF
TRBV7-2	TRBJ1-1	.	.	TGTGCCAGCAGCTTAGATCCGGGGAACACTGAAGCTTTCTTT	CASSLDPGNTEAFF
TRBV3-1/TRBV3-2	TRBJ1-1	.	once	TGTGCCAGCAGTCCCCAGGGAAACACTGAAGCTTTCTTT	CASSPQGNTEAFF
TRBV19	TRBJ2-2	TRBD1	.	TGTGCCAGTAGTGACAGACAGGGGTCGAGCACCGGGGAGCTGTTTTTT	CASSDRQGSSTGELFF
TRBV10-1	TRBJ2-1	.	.	TGCGCCAGCTCCGAGCCGCCAAGGATTCGAGGGTTGAATGAGCAGTTCTTC	CASSEPPRIRGLNEQFF
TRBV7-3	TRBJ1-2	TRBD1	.	TGTGCCAGCACCCAGGGGGCACAGGGGTTCGCTGGCTACACCTTC	CASTQGAQGFAGYTF
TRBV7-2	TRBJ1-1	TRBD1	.	TGTGCCAGCAGATCACAGGGGGACGGCACTGAAGCTTTCTTT	CASRSQGDGTEAFF
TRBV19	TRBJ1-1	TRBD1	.	TGTGCCAGTAGCCCGGGACAGGGAATAACTGAAGCTTTCTTT	CASSPGQGITEAFF
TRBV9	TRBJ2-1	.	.	TGTGCCAGCAGCGTAGGCGGAACCCCGACTAGTTATCCGTTCTTC	CASSVGGTPTSYPFF
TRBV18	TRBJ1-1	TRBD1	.	TGTGCCAGCTCACCCCGACAGGGGACGCCTTCGAACACTGAAGCTTTCTTT	CASSPRQGTPSNTEAFF
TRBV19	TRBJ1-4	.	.	TGTGCCAGTAGTATTACTGCAACTAATGAAAAACTGTTTTTT	CASSITATNEKLFF
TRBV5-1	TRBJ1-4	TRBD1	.	TGCGCCAGCAGCTGGGGACAGGGGGATGAAAAACTGTTTTTT	CASSWGQGDEKLFF
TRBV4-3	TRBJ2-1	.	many	TGCGCCAGCAGCCCCTCCGGGACATACGGGGGGTACAATGAGCAGTTCTTC	CASSPSGTYGGYNEQFF
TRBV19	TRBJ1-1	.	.	TGTGCCAGTAGTACGGCGCGGGGGGCTGAAGCTTTCTTT	CASSTARGAEAFF
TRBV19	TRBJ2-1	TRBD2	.	TGTGCCAGTAGAGAGCCTAGCGGGGACCCCTACAATGAGCAGTTCTTC	CASREPSGDPYNEQFF
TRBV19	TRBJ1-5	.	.	TGTGCCAGCGACGGAGGAGGGAGCAATCAGCCCCAGCATTTT	CASDGGGSNQPQHF
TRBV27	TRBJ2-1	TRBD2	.	TGTGCCAGCAGAGATAGCGGGGGAGATGAGCAGTTCTTC	CASRDSGGDEQFF
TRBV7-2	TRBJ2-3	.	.	TGTGCCAGCAGCTTAGGAGGGGGGGCCGGTACGCAGTATTTT	CASSLGGGAGTQYF
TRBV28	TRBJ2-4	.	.	TGTGCCAGCAGTTTATGGAGGTCCACGGCGAACATTCAGTACTTC	CASSLWRSTANIQYF
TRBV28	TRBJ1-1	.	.	TGTGCCAGCAGTTTATCTTGGAACACTGAAGCTTTCTTT	CASSLSWNTEAFF
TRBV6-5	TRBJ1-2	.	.	TGTGCCAGCAAGGAGGGGAACTATGGCTACACCTTC	CASKEGNYGYTF
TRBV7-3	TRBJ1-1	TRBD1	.	TGTGCCAGCAGCTCCGGAGGGGGCTGGGGTATGAACACTGAAGCTTTCTTT	CASSSGGGWGMNTEAFF
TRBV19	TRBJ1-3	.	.	TGTGCCAGTAGTATTAACAGGGAGAACACCATATATTTT	CASSINRENTIYF
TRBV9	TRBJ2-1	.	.	TGTGCCAGCAGCGTAGTGGGGGGGCCCGGGAATGAGCAGTTCTTC	CASSVVGGPGNEQFF
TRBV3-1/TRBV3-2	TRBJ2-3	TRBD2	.	TGTGCCAGCAGCCAAGTGGGGGGGAGGGCAGATACGCAGTATTTT	CASSQVGGRADTQYF
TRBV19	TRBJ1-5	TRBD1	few	TGTGCCAGTAGTGCCCGGGACAGAGTTAATCAGCCCCAGCATTTT	CASSARDRVNQPQHF
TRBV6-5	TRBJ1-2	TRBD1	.	TGTGCCAGCAGTAGGGACAGGGGAAGCTATGGCTACACCTTC	CASSRDRGSYGYTF
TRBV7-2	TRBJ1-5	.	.	TGTGCCAGCAGCGAGCGGACAGATTTCAATCAGCCCCAGCATTTT	CASSERTDFNQPQHF
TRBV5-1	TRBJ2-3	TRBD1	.	TGCGCCAGCAGCCCCGGACAGGGGGCAGATACGCAGTATTTT	CASSPGQGADTQYF
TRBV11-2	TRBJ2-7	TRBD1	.	TGTGCCAGCAGCTCGGACAGGGGGCGAGGGCAGTACTTC	CASSSDRGRGQYF
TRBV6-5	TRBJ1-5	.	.	TGTGCCAGCACCTCGGAGAGGAGTCGAAATCAGCCCCAGCATTTT	CASTSERSRNQPQHF